Listed below are T cell receptor beta chains from one sample, sequenced in a study of a mutant IDH1 vaccine in newly diagnosed glioma. The antigens these receptors bind are not known. The table came from immunoSEQ multiplex PCR; TCRdb's copy has only in-frame clones and leaves some out. The sample comprises about 56,000 clones, roughly nine tenths of which are singletons, and 1.6% rests with the top ten. The material was PBMCs, obtained from a glioma patient whose treatment included an IDH1 peptide vaccine. Receptors originate from a man in his forties with glioma. The CDR3 runs from the conserved cysteine through the conserved F or W. The D gene is left open where the match is weak. Not every row has a clone size; where given, it reads once, few, many or a size class.

TRBV2	-	few	TRBJ2-5	14	CASSEWGVQETQYF	TGTGCCAGCAGTGAATGGGGAGTCCAAGAGACCCAGTACTTC
TRBV5-8	-	-	TRBJ2-2	13	CASSNRVTGELFF	TGTGCCAGCAGCAACAGGGTAACCGGGGAGCTGTTTTTT
TRBV6-5	TRBD1	-	TRBJ2-7	15	CASRHRDRAPYEQYF	TGTGCCAGCAGGCACCGGGACAGGGCCCCCTACGAGCAGTACTTC
TRBV6-5	TRBD2	-	TRBJ2-3	13	CASRPGTSPTQYF	TGTGCCAGCAGACCCGGGACTAGCCCTACGCAGTATTTT
TRBV5-1	-	-	TRBJ1-2	12	CASSRTADGYTF	TGCGCCAGCAGCAGAACAGCGGATGGCTACACCTTC
TRBV2	-	-	TRBJ2-2	15	CASSAEGTPNGELFF	TGTGCCAGCAGTGCGGAGGGGACCCCGAACGGGGAGCTGTTTTTT
TRBV6-1	-	-	TRBJ1-3	14	CASNGGGSGNTIYF	TGTGCCAGTAATGGAGGGGGCTCTGGAAACACCATATATTTT
TRBV21-1	-	medium-sized	TRBJ1-5	16	CASSRGLGGGGQPQHF	TGTGCCAGCAGCAGAGGTTTGGGGGGAGGAGGCCAGCCCCAGCATTTT
TRBV28	TRBD1	-	TRBJ2-7	14	CASSLGTVSYEQYF	TGTGCCAGCAGTTTGGGGACAGTCTCCTACGAGCAGTACTTC
TRBV29-1	-	-	TRBJ2-5	16	CSVVYMIGVRQETQYF	TGCAGCGTTGTGTATATGATCGGGGTTCGGCAAGAGACCCAGTACTTC
TRBV28	-	-	TRBJ1-1	14	CASSLAGSNTEAFF	TGTGCCAGCAGTTTGGCGGGATCGAACACTGAAGCTTTCTTT
TRBV7-2	TRBD1	-	TRBJ1-5	15	CASSPSGTGYQPQHF	TGTGCCAGCAGCCCATCCGGGACAGGGTACCAGCCCCAGCATTTT
TRBV5-1	-	-	TRBJ2-3	14	CASSLGTPTDTQYF	TGCGCCAGCAGCTTGGGGACCCCCACAGATACGCAGTATTTT
TRBV29-1	TRBD1	-	TRBJ1-1	13	CSVVGTGYTEAFF	TGCAGCGTGGTCGGGACAGGGTACACTGAAGCTTTCTTT
TRBV14	TRBD2	-	TRBJ2-2	20	CASSQVLRLAGEGGTGELFF	TGTGCCAGCAGCCAAGTTCTCAGACTAGCGGGAGAGGGTGGCACCGGGGAGCTGTTTTTT
TRBV2	-	few	TRBJ1-1	13	CASSEGSSDEAFF	TGTGCCAGCAGTGAAGGGAGTTCGGATGAAGCTTTCTTT
TRBV13	-	-	TRBJ2-2	16	CASSSLGRGNTGELFF	TGTGCCAGCAGCTCGCTGGGCAGGGGCAACACCGGGGAGCTGTTTTTT
TRBV7-8	TRBD1	few	TRBJ2-5	16	CASSLARTGWGETQYF	TGTGCCAGCAGCTTAGCCCGGACAGGGTGGGGAGAGACCCAGTACTTC
TRBV14	TRBD2	-	TRBJ2-5	15	CASSHGGKRQETQYF	TGTGCCAGCAGCCACGGGGGGAAGAGGCAAGAGACCCAGTACTTC
TRBV27	TRBD1	-	TRBJ1-1	15	CAVRDRGPLNTEAFF	TGTGCCGTCCGGGACAGGGGCCCTTTGAACACTGAAGCTTTCTTT
TRBV5-1	TRBD2	-	TRBJ2-7	16	CASSIQLAGGLDEQYF	TGCGCCAGCAGCATACAACTAGCGGGAGGGCTCGACGAGCAGTACTTC
TRBV6-5	-	-	TRBJ1-5	13	CASSYRGNQPQHF	TGTGCCAGCAGTTATCGTGGCAATCAGCCCCAGCATTTT
TRBV15	TRBD1	-	TRBJ1-1	15	CATSTRTGAFTEAFF	TGTGCCACCAGCACCAGGACAGGGGCTTTCACTGAAGCTTTCTTT
TRBV2	-	-	TRBJ2-7	11	CASRTDYEQYF	TGTGCCAGCAGAACAGACTACGAGCAGTACTTC
TRBV5-6	-	once	TRBJ1-4	14	CASSYGTTNEKLFF	TGTGCCAGCAGTTACGGGACAACTAATGAAAAACTGTTTTTT
TRBV7-9	TRBD1	-	TRBJ2-7	14	CASSLGTGFYEQYF	TGTGCCAGCAGCTTAGGGACAGGGTTCTACGAGCAGTACTTC
TRBV5-1	-	once	TRBJ2-3	15	CASKLFGQGPDTQYF	TGCGCCAGCAAATTGTTCGGGCAGGGGCCAGATACGCAGTATTTT
TRBV5-1	-	-	TRBJ2-5	16	CASSPALGAAQETQYF	TGCGCCAGCAGCCCGGCGCTGGGGGCAGCTCAAGAGACCCAGTACTTC
TRBV9	-	-	TRBJ2-4	17	CASSVAIGGKAKNIQYF	TGTGCCAGCAGCGTAGCTATAGGGGGAAAAGCCAAAAACATTCAGTACTTC
TRBV28	TRBD1	-	TRBJ1-5	15	CASSYGTGEGQPQHF	TGTGCCAGCAGTTACGGGACAGGGGAGGGTCAGCCCCAGCATTTT
TRBV27	TRBD2	medium-sized	TRBJ2-7	16	CASSPPGTSGRLKQYF	TGTGCCAGCAGTCCACCAGGGACTAGCGGACGTCTTAAGCAGTACTTC
TRBV27	TRBD2	-	TRBJ2-7	14	CASSTGLGRLEQYF	TGTGCCAGCAGTACGGGACTAGGTCGGCTCGAGCAGTACTTC
TRBV9	-	-	TRBJ2-7	12	CASSVYGGEQYF	TGTGCCAGCAGCGTATACGGGGGCGAGCAGTACTTC
TRBV27	TRBD2	-	TRBJ2-7	14	CASSLAGGVSEQYF	TGTGCCAGCAGCCTAGCCGGGGGGGTAAGCGAGCAGTACTTC
TRBV27	TRBD1	few	TRBJ2-7	18	CASSLQGGNPRWKGEQYF	TGTGCCAGTAGTCTACAGGGGGGAAACCCCCGATGGAAAGGCGAGCAGTACTTC
TRBV2	-	-	TRBJ2-1	12	CASVWDANEQFF	TGTGCCAGCGTCTGGGACGCCAATGAGCAGTTCTTC
TRBV6-5	TRBD1	-	TRBJ1-1	14	CASSRLGGLTEAFF	TGTGCCAGCAGTCGCCTAGGGGGCTTGACTGAAGCTTTCTTT
TRBV7-2	TRBD1	-	TRBJ2-7	17	CASSPRKPGQGRYEQYF	TGTGCCAGCAGCCCCCGAAAGCCTGGACAGGGGCGATACGAGCAGTACTTC
TRBV19	TRBD1	-	TRBJ1-1	16	CASSKYTNRGIAEAFF	TGTGCCAGTAGTAAATACACAAACAGGGGAATCGCTGAAGCTTTCTTT
TRBV7-9	-	-	TRBJ1-3	14	CASGTGNSGNTIYF	TGTGCCAGCGGGACGGGGAACTCTGGAAACACCATATATTTT
TRBV7-2	TRBD2	-	TRBJ2-7	17	CASSLESLRLAGNEQYF	TGTGCCAGCAGCTTAGAGTCATTGAGACTAGCGGGCAACGAGCAGTACTTC
TRBV19	-	-	TRBJ2-7	12	CASSIGGYEQYF	TGTGCCAGTAGTATTGGCGGCTACGAGCAGTACTTC
TRBV7-2	TRBD2	-	TRBJ2-1	17	CASSPSSGRAYSSEQFF	TGTGCCAGCAGCCCTTCTAGCGGGAGGGCCTACTCCTCCGAGCAGTTCTTC
TRBV18	-	-	TRBJ2-3	14	CASSPRTNPDTQYF	TGTGCCAGCTCACCAAGGACAAACCCAGATACGCAGTATTTT
TRBV5-6	-	-	TRBJ2-7	11	CASSLGYEQYF	TGTGCCAGCAGCTTGGGCTACGAGCAGTACTTC
TRBV12-5	-	-	TRBJ2-5	13	CASGFGGSETQYF	TGTGCTAGTGGTTTCGGCGGTTCCGAGACCCAGTACTTC